These 29 T cell receptor beta chains were all obtained from the same sample, sequenced in a study of Graves' ophthalmopathy and Graves' hyperthyroidism. From RNA, the CDR3 regions of TCR beta chains were amplified and sequenced. First-round RT-PCR used HTBI primers; second-round multiplex PCR followed. TCRdb fed the multiplex PCR reads into MiXCR, producing one record per CDR3 protein. This sample has around 1.1 million distinct CDR3 sequences, with about 40% found just once. The material sequenced was peripheral blood or thyroid tissue (not recorded which). The origin of the receptors is an adult man with Graves' hyperthyroidism.

The sample holds many counts of this clonotype. The chain carries TRBV10-3 and TRBJ2-7; TRBD1 is a possible D gene (5 bases). CDR1 is ENHRY and CDR2 is SYGVKD in the germline V gene. Trimming took 6 bases from V and 0 from J, leaving 9 bases between them. The CDR3 has 13 residues. The CDR3 is CAIRQVGSYEQYF. CDR3 DNA sequence: TGTGCCATCAGACAGGTCGGCTCCTACGAGCAGTACTTC.

This clonotype has more than one count but fewer than ten. The chain uses TRBV24-1 and TRBJ2-5; no clear D. Deletions cut 4 bases from V and 9 bases from J, with 14 bases between. The CDR3 is 13 amino acids. CDR1 and CDR2 (germline): KGHDR, SFDVKD. DNA of the CDR3: TGTGCCACCAGTGACCCCCAAAGTGAGGCCCAGTACTTC. Protein: CATSDPQSEAQYF.

This clonotype was seen many times. The CDR3 sequence is CASSPLTGTYEQYF. The CDR3 DNA sequence: TGTGCCAGCAGCCCCCTGACGGGAACCTACGAGCAGTACTTC. The chain combines TRBV7-2 with TRBJ2-7; D is possibly TRBD2 (5 bases). Trimming pared 5 bases from V and 2 bases from J, leaving 13 bases between. The germline gives CDR1 SGHTA, CDR2 FQGNSA. The CDR3 sequence is 14 residues long. Full variable domain (missing parts from reference TRBV7-2 and TRBJ2-7): GAGVSQSPSNKVTEKGKDVELRCDPISGHTALYWYRQSLGQGLEFLIYFQGNSAPDKSGLPSDRFSAERTGGSVSTLTIQRTQQEDSAVYLCASSPLTGTYEQYFGPGTRLTVT.

This clonotype occurred many times. V usage is TRBV4-3 and J usage is TRBJ1-1, with D unresolved. Germline-derived CDR1 and CDR2 are LGHNA and YSLEER. The CDR3 has 15 residues. The ends were cut back, 0 bases at V and 0 bases at J, with 8 bases in the middle. The CDR3 reads CASSQEGHLNTEAFF. The CDR3 coding sequence is TGCGCCAGCAGCCAAGAAGGCCACTTGAACACTGAAGCTTTCTTT.

In the case of this clonotype: It may be a read error: a sequence one base away is much more abundant. The chain has TRBV29-1 and TRBJ2-7; TRBD1 matches at 9 bases. The CDR3 has 13 residues. CDR1 SQVTM and CDR2 ANQGSEA come from the germline V gene. The CDR3 loop reads CSVEADRGYERYF. The CDR3 DNA reads as TGCAGCGTGGAAGCGGACAGGGGCTACGAGCGGTACTTC.

This clonotype occurred many times. This chain uses TRBV29-1 with TRBJ2-2; a possible D gene is TRBD1 (7 bases). V lost 7 bases, J lost 6 bases, and 21 bases lay in between. Germline lookup yields CDR1 SQVTM and CDR2 ANQGSEA. The CDR3 sequence is 15 residues long. The CDR3 loop reads CSAAGKGAYPGELFF. CDR3 DNA: TGCAGCGCTGCGGGAAAGGGGGCCTATCCCGGGGAGCTGTTTTTT.

Remarks on this clonotype: A read error may explain this, as a much larger clone is one base away. The V gene is TRBV20-1, the J gene TRBJ2-7; unclear D gene. The CDR3 runs to 14 residues. Germline V gene data show CDR1 as DFQATT and CDR2 as SNEGSKA (reference sequence). CDR3 bases: TGCAGTGCTAGAAGCCCCTTGGGGATGTACGGGCAGTACTTC. Its protein product is CSARSPLGMYGQYF.

The rearrangement uses TRBV28 and TRBJ1-5, with D perhaps matching TRBD1 (5 bases). Germline V gives CDR1 MDHEN, CDR2 SYDVKM. The CDR3 contains 14 residues. Trimming removed 6 bases at V and 7 bases at J, with 16 bases between. Written as DNA, the CDR3 is TGTGCCAGCAGCTTACAGGAAGTCAGCCAGCCCCAGCATTTT. It specifies CASSLQEVSQPQHF. Variable domain in full (rest from reference TRBV28 and TRBJ1-5): DVKVTQSSRYLVKRTGEKVFLECVQDMDHENMFWYRQDPGLGLRLIYFSYDVKMKEKGDIPEGYSVSREKKERFSLILESASTNQTSMYLCASSLQEVSQPQHFGDGTRLSIL.

The rearrangement uses TRBV29-1 and TRBJ2-1, with 8 bases matching TRBD1. The V gene end was trimmed by 6 bases and the J gene end by 2 bases; junction bases not matched to a gene: 6. This CDR3 comprises 14 residues. Germline lookup yields CDR1 SQVTM and CDR2 ANQGSEA. The CDR3 sequence: CSVRTGTPYNEQFF. CDR3 nucleotides: TGCAGCGTAAGGACAGGGACACCCTACAATGAGCAGTTCTTC.

This clonotype was recorded once. The chain joins TRBV11-3 to TRBJ2-7; 11 nucleotides align to TRBD2. This CDR3 spans 15 amino acids. The germline V gene encodes CDR1 SGHNT and CDR2 YENEEA. V trimming: 3 bases; J trimming: 6 bases; junction bases outside the gene matches: 7. In DNA form, the CDR3 reads TGTGCCAGCAGCTTCTCACAGGGGACTAGCGGCGAGCAGTACTTC. Its protein product is CASSFSQGTSGEQYF. Together with reference TRBV11-3 and TRBJ2-7, the CDR3 gives the full variable domain: EAGVVQSPRYKIIEKKQPVAFWCNPISGHNTLYWYLQNLGQGPELLIRYENEEAVDDSQLPKDRFSAERLKGVDSTLKIQPAELGDSAVYLCASSFSQGTSGEQYFGPGTRLTVT.

In this sample, this clonotype turned up many times. This sequence joins TRBV10-3 and TRBJ2-5, with a tentative D call TRBD2 (5 bases). Trimming left V 10 bases short and J 7 bases short, with 16 bases between. This CDR3 spans 12 amino acids. The germline V gene has CDR1 ENHRY and CDR2 SYGVKD. CDR3: CASSQPSGTQYF. The CDR3 coding sequence is TGTGCCAGCAGCCAACCCAGCGGGACCCAGTACTTC.

Turning to this clonotype: Being one base from a much bigger clone, this may be a read error. The chain links TRBV11-2 to TRBJ1-5; perhaps TRBD1 as D (6 bases). Germline V CDR1 and CDR2: SGHAT, FQNNGV. The CDR3 extends over 16 amino acids. The V end was cut by 8 bases, the J end by 1 base, with 18 bases between. The CDR3 DNA sequence: TGTGCCAGCGGCGATGCGACAGGCGTAAGCAATCAGCCCCAGCATTTT. Protein sequence: CASGDATGVSNQPQHF.

The chain uses TRBV29-1 and TRBJ2-2; 7 bases are shared with TRBD1. Germline CDR1 and CDR2: SQVTM and ANQGSEA. CDR3 length: 15 amino acids. V shed 4 bases, J shed 1 base, and the junction held 6 bases outside the gene matches. The CDR3 DNA reads as TGCAGCGTTGGGGGACAGAGCATGAACACCGGGGAGCTGTTTTTT. Protein: CSVGGQSMNTGELFF.

The J gene is TRBJ1-2, the V gene TRBV2; tentatively, D is TRBD1 (5 bases). Germline V gene data show CDR1 as SNHLY and CDR2 as FYNNEI. CDR3 length equals 14 residues. The V end was cut by 4 bases, the J end by 3 bases, with 12 bases between. DNA of the CDR3: TGTGCCAGCAGTGGCGTCGGGGCGCACTATGGCTACACCTTC. It translates to CASSGVGAHYGYTF.

This clonotype was detected once. This may stem from a read error, because a much larger clone lies one nucleotide away. The rearrangement uses TRBV5-4 and TRBJ2-5, with D possibly being TRBD2 (5 bases). V was pared by 6 bases and J by 3 bases, with 12 bases between. Germline CDR1 reads SGHNT; CDR2 reads YYREEE (reference sequence). This CDR3 region has 13 residues. CDR3 sequence: CASNERGKETQYF. In DNA, the CDR3 is TGTGCCAGCAATGAACGGGGAAAAGAGACCCAGTACTTC.

V gene TRBV29-1 combines with J gene TRBJ1-2, with D hard to call. The V end was cut by 8 bases, the J end by 7 bases, with 14 bases between. This CDR3 is 11 amino acids long. Per germline, CDR1 SQVTM and CDR2 ANQGSEA. CDR3 protein: CSLGLPAGYTF. The CDR3 DNA sequence: TGCAGCTTAGGACTCCCGGCTGGCTACACCTTC.

Many counts were recorded for this clonotype. V usage is TRBV4-1 and J usage is TRBJ1-1, with unresolved D. This CDR3 region has 14 residues. In germline, CDR1 is MGHRA, CDR2 YSYEKL. V was cut by 1 base and J by 0 bases, with 6 bases left in between. DNA of the CDR3: TGCGCCAGCAGCCAAGGTATCATGAACACTGAAGCTTTCTTT. Its protein is CASSQGIMNTEAFF.

The chain employs TRBV20-1 and TRBJ2-7, with 8 positions matching TRBD1. CDR3 size: 13 residues. Germline values: CDR1 DFQATT, CDR2 SNEGSKA (reference sequence). Losses at the gene ends were 4 bases for V and 2 bases for J; bases not matched to a gene: 4. The CDR3 region is CSAIGTGTYEQYF. The CDR3 bases are TGCAGTGCTATCGGGACAGGCACCTACGAGCAGTACTTC.

This clonotype has only one observation. A much bigger clone sits one base away, suggesting this may be a read error. The CDR3 bases are TGTGCCAGCAGGTACTCGGACAGGGGCGAGGAGCAGTACTTC. Translated, it gives CASRYSDRGEEQYF. The rearrangement links TRBV6-6 to TRBJ2-7; 9 bases are shared with TRBD1. Germline assignment: CDR1 MNHNY and CDR2 SVGAGI (reference sequence). The CDR3 is made up of 14 amino acids.

The table lists this clonotype with many counts. The chain carries TRBV25-1 and TRBJ2-5, with D perhaps TRBD2 (6 bases). Germline CDR1 is MGHDK and CDR2 is SYGVNS. Between the trimmed V and J ends, which lost 1 base and 3 bases, there was a span of 9 bases. This CDR3 is 14 amino acids long. The CDR3 DNA reads as TGTGCCAGCAGTGAATCGGGAGAGAAAGAGACCCAGTACTTC. This gives the protein CASSESGEKETQYF.

This rearrangement joins TRBV7-9 to TRBJ2-6; TRBD2 agrees at 7 bases. Trimming at V came to 4 bases and at J to 0 bases, leaving 12 bases not matched to a gene. Germline CDR1 SEHNR, CDR2 FQNEAQ (reference sequence). The CDR3 runs to 19 residues. The CDR3, as DNA: TGTGCCAGCAGCTACCCCCGGGGAGGGGAAAACTCTGGGGCCAACGTCCTGACTTTC. Translation gives CASSYPRGGENSGANVLTF.

This clonotype showed up just a few times. The chain recombines TRBV5-1 with TRBJ1-2; unclear D gene. The V end lost 2 bases, the J end lost 4 bases, and 9 bases lay between the germline ends. The length of the CDR3 is 13 residues. Germline CDR1 SGHRS, CDR2 YFSETQ. The CDR3 loop is CASSFADAYGYTF. In nucleotides, the CDR3 is TGCGCCAGCAGCTTCGCAGATGCCTATGGCTACACCTTC.

This clonotype has at least ten counts. This rearrangement joins TRBV10-3 to TRBJ1-2; TRBD1 is a possible D gene (6 bases). Germline values: CDR1 ENHRY, CDR2 SYGVKD. V was trimmed by 2 bases and J by 0 bases, leaving 10 bases between them. The CDR3 loop spans 15 amino acids. CDR3 in amino acids: CAISEGQIPNYGYTF. CDR3 nucleotides: TGTGCCATCAGTGAGGGACAGATACCTAACTATGGCTACACCTTC.

In regard to this clonotype: A much larger clonotype is one base distant, so this may be a read error. This chain joins TRBV20-1 and TRBJ2-2, with D perhaps matching TRBD2 (5 bases). The germline V gene encodes CDR1 DFQATT and CDR2 SNEGSKA (reference sequence). The CDR3 loop spans 13 amino acids. CDR3 sequence reads: CSADNPRFGEPFF. The CDR3 DNA follows: TGCAGTGCCGATAACCCGCGATTCGGGGAGCCGTTTTTT.

This chain joins TRBV12-3 or TRBV12-4 and TRBJ2-7; no firm D call. There are 14 residues in the CDR3. V shed 3 bases and J shed 1 base, with 10 bases lying between them. CDR3 protein: CASSFLPDSYEQYF. The CDR3 DNA reads as TGTGCCAGCAGTTTTTTACCAGATTCCTACGAGCAGTACTTC.

The J gene is TRBJ2-7, the V gene TRBV5-1; D is perhaps TRBD1 or TRBD2 (5 bases each). CDR3 size: 14 residues. Germline loops: CDR1 SGHRS, CDR2 YFSETQ. V was shortened by 5 bases and J by 6 bases, with 18 bases between the two germline ends. The CDR3 region is CASRPPSGRGEQYF. DNA of the CDR3: TGCGCCAGCAGGCCGCCCTCGGGGCGAGGCGAGCAGTACTTC.

The chain couples TRBV7-2 to TRBJ2-2; 7 bases line up with TRBD2. Germline V gene sequence: CDR1 SGHTA, CDR2 FQGNSA. The CDR3 covers 13 residues. J lost 6 bases, V lost 6 bases, and 4 bases had no gene match. CDR3 nucleotide sequence: TGTGCCAGCAGACCTACTAGCGCCGGGGAGCTGTTTTTT. Translation: CASRPTSAGELFF.

Many counts were recorded for this clonotype. This sequence joins TRBV9 and TRBJ2-7; D may correspond to TRBD1 or TRBD2 (5 bases each). Trimming shortened V by 1 base and J by 5 bases, and 13 bases separated the two germline ends. The V gene's germline CDR1 is SGDLS and CDR2 YYNGEE. The CDR3 length is 14 residues. CDR3 protein: CASSVLPGTNEQYF. Written as DNA, the CDR3 is TGTGCCAGCAGCGTACTTCCAGGGACCAACGAGCAGTACTTC.

This clonotype was seen a few times. It may be a read error: a sequence one base away is much more abundant. The V gene is TRBV29-1, the J gene TRBJ2-7; 7 positions agree with TRBD1. CDR1 is SQVTM and CDR2 is ANQGSEA in the germline V gene. The length of the CDR3 is 13 residues. The trim removed 3 bases at V and 0 bases at J, leaving 2 bases unmatched. In nucleotides, the CDR3 is TGCAGCGTTGACGACAGGGACTCCTACGAGCAGTACTTC. It yields the protein CSVDDRDSYEQYF.